Listed below are T cell receptor beta chains from one sample, sequenced in a study of identical twins. From the 5' RACE reads, TCRdb called clonotypes with MiXCR, one entry per CDR3 protein. The sample consists of roughly 290,000 distinct CDR3 sequences, more than 6.5% of them appearing once. The sample was also linked to a second study, of yellow fever vaccine responses in identical twins.

The source material was memory (CD45RO+) T cells sorted from blood. These receptors all come from a young woman in good health. The CDR3 runs from the conserved cysteine through the conserved F or W. The order of the fields is D gene, V gene, clone size, J gene, CDR3 DNA, CDR3 protein. The D gene is left open where the match is weak. Size is stated for part of the rows, as once, few or many counts, or as a class when the clone is expanded.

d_gene: TRBD2; v_gene: TRBV10-3; abundance: few; j_gene: TRBJ2-1; CDR3nt: TGTGCCATCAGTGCGTCTAGCGGGAGGGCCCGGGAGCAGTTCTTC; CDR3aa: CAISASSGRAREQFF
d_gene: TRBD2; v_gene: TRBV5-1; abundance: many; j_gene: TRBJ2-1; CDR3nt: TGCGCCAGCAGCTTGGCCGGGGGGTCCTCCTACAATGAGCAGTTCTTC; CDR3aa: CASSLAGGSSYNEQFF
d_gene: NA; v_gene: TRBV10-3; abundance: many; j_gene: TRBJ1-1; CDR3nt: TGTGCCATCAGTGACCTTATGAACACTGAAGCTTTCTTT; CDR3aa: CAISDLMNTEAFF
d_gene: NA; v_gene: TRBV3-1; abundance: few; j_gene: TRBJ2-2; CDR3nt: TGTGCCTGCAGCCAAGATTGGACGGGTGGTGGGGAGCTGTTTTTT; CDR3aa: CACSQDWTGGGELFF
d_gene: TRBD1; v_gene: TRBV5-5; abundance: NA; j_gene: TRBJ1-1; CDR3nt: TGTGCCAGCAGCTTCTTCAGGGGGTTGGTGAACACTGAAGCTTTCTTT; CDR3aa: CASSFFRGLVNTEAFF
d_gene: NA; v_gene: TRBV5-1; abundance: many; j_gene: TRBJ2-1; CDR3nt: TGCGCCAGCAGACTACAGGAGTACAATGAGCAGTTCTTC; CDR3aa: CASRLQEYNEQFF
d_gene: NA; v_gene: TRBV10-2; abundance: few; j_gene: TRBJ2-2; CDR3nt: TGCGCCAGCAGAGAACAGAACACCGGGGAGCTGTTTTTT; CDR3aa: CASREQNTGELFF
d_gene: NA; v_gene: TRBV7-2; abundance: few; j_gene: TRBJ2-1; CDR3nt: TGTGCCAGCAGTTCATTTGCAGGGGACTCACTATACAATGAGCAGTTCTTC; CDR3aa: CASSSFAGDSLYNEQFF
d_gene: NA; v_gene: TRBV27; abundance: many; j_gene: TRBJ2-2; CDR3nt: TGTGCCAGCAGCCAGAGGTTCGGAGGCACCGGGGAGCTGTTTTTT; CDR3aa: CASSQRFGGTGELFF
d_gene: NA; v_gene: TRBV2; abundance: NA; j_gene: TRBJ1-4; CDR3nt: TGTGCCAGCAGCGATGCAACTAATGAAAAACTGTTTTTT; CDR3aa: CASSDATNEKLFF
d_gene: NA; v_gene: TRBV5-1; abundance: many; j_gene: TRBJ2-5; CDR3nt: TGCGCCAGCAGCTATAAACCAACAGGTTGGGAGACCCAGTACTTC; CDR3aa: CASSYKPTGWETQYF
d_gene: NA; v_gene: TRBV20-1; abundance: many; j_gene: TRBJ2-1; CDR3nt: TGCAGTGCTAGAGATCCCTTGTTCCACTACAATGAGCAGTTCTTC; CDR3aa: CSARDPLFHYNEQFF
d_gene: NA; v_gene: TRBV6-5; abundance: NA; j_gene: TRBJ1-5; CDR3nt: TGTGCCAGCAGTTACTCTTGGGGGGCCGGGCAGCCCCAGCATTTT; CDR3aa: CASSYSWGAGQPQHF
d_gene: NA; v_gene: TRBV11-2; abundance: NA; j_gene: TRBJ1-3; CDR3nt: TGTGCCAGCCGGGCCTCTGGAAACACCATATATTTT; CDR3aa: CASRASGNTIYF
d_gene: NA; v_gene: TRBV18; abundance: NA; j_gene: TRBJ2-1; CDR3nt: TGTGCCAGCTCCCCCCAGGATGAGCAGTTCTTC; CDR3aa: CASSPQDEQFF
d_gene: TRBD2; v_gene: TRBV20-1; abundance: many; j_gene: TRBJ2-5; CDR3nt: TGCAGTGCTAGCAATAGCGGGATTGAGACCCAGTACTTC; CDR3aa: CSASNSGIETQYF
d_gene: TRBD2; v_gene: TRBV25-1; abundance: few; j_gene: TRBJ2-3; CDR3nt: TGTGCCAGCAGTGACGGACTAGCGGCAACAGATACGCAGTATTTT; CDR3aa: CASSDGLAATDTQYF
d_gene: TRBD1; v_gene: TRBV10-3; abundance: NA; j_gene: TRBJ1-5; CDR3nt: TGTGCCGCGAAGGGACAGGGCGACAATCAGCCCCAGCATTTT; CDR3aa: CAAKGQGDNQPQHF
d_gene: NA; v_gene: TRBV28; abundance: many; j_gene: TRBJ2-7; CDR3nt: TGTGCCAGCAGTAACCCGGGACACAAATCCTACGAGCAGTACTTC; CDR3aa: CASSNPGHKSYEQYF
d_gene: TRBD2; v_gene: TRBV7-2; abundance: many; j_gene: TRBJ2-3; CDR3nt: TGTGCCAGCAGCTTAACCCTAGCGGGAATTGGTCGCAGCACAGATACGCAGTATTTT; CDR3aa: CASSLTLAGIGRSTDTQYF
d_gene: NA; v_gene: TRBV7-8; abundance: many; j_gene: TRBJ1-4; CDR3nt: TGTGCCAGCAGCGCCGGGACCCTGGGGGAAAAACTGTTTTTT; CDR3aa: CASSAGTLGEKLFF
d_gene: TRBD1; v_gene: TRBV11-2; abundance: NA; j_gene: TRBJ1-2; CDR3nt: TGTGCCAGCAGCCCCCAGGGGACAGGGGCAGGACTAGGCTATGGCTACACCTTC; CDR3aa: CASSPQGTGAGLGYGYTF
d_gene: NA; v_gene: TRBV9; abundance: many; j_gene: TRBJ1-5; CDR3nt: TGTGCCAGCAGCGAGAACGGGGTTTCGCCCCAGCATTTT; CDR3aa: CASSENGVSPQHF
d_gene: NA; v_gene: TRBV28; abundance: NA; j_gene: TRBJ2-1; CDR3nt: TGTGCCAGCAGTGTCTTTAGCAACCCGTCCAATGAGCAGTTCTTC; CDR3aa: CASSVFSNPSNEQFF
d_gene: NA; v_gene: TRBV7-9; abundance: many; j_gene: TRBJ2-1; CDR3nt: TGTGCCAGCAGCCCAGGTCGACTACCGCGCGACAATGAGCAGTTCTTC; CDR3aa: CASSPGRLPRDNEQFF
d_gene: TRBD1; v_gene: TRBV12-3/TRBV12-4; abundance: few; j_gene: TRBJ1-2; CDR3nt: TGTGCCAGCAGTACAAGGACAGGAGACTATGGCTACACCTTC; CDR3aa: CASSTRTGDYGYTF
d_gene: NA; v_gene: TRBV27; abundance: NA; j_gene: TRBJ2-7; CDR3nt: TGTGCCAGCGCCTCGGGGTACGAGCAGTACTTC; CDR3aa: CASASGYEQYF
d_gene: TRBD2; v_gene: TRBV20-1; abundance: few; j_gene: TRBJ2-7; CDR3nt: TGCAGTGCTAGAGATCAACAGCGGGGTACCTACGAGCAGTACTTC; CDR3aa: CSARDQQRGTYEQYF
d_gene: NA; v_gene: TRBV18; abundance: many; j_gene: TRBJ2-7; CDR3nt: TGTGCCAGCTCCTTCGAATCCTCCGAGCAGTACTTC; CDR3aa: CASSFESSEQYF
d_gene: NA; v_gene: TRBV12-3/TRBV12-4; abundance: many; j_gene: TRBJ1-3; CDR3nt: TGTGCCAGCAGTTTACGACCCTCTGGAAACACCATATATTTT; CDR3aa: CASSLRPSGNTIYF
d_gene: NA; v_gene: TRBV2; abundance: NA; j_gene: TRBJ1-3; CDR3nt: TGTGCCAGCAGGGAAGGCCACTCTGGAAACACCATATATTTT; CDR3aa: CASREGHSGNTIYF
d_gene: NA; v_gene: TRBV14; abundance: few; j_gene: TRBJ1-6; CDR3nt: TGTGCCAGCAGCCCAACGAAGGGGTTATCACCCCTCCACTTT; CDR3aa: CASSPTKGLSPLHF
d_gene: NA; v_gene: TRBV14; abundance: few; j_gene: TRBJ2-2; CDR3nt: TGTGCCAGCAGCGGACCGCGCACCGGGGAGCTGTTTTTT; CDR3aa: CASSGPRTGELFF
d_gene: NA; v_gene: TRBV5-1; abundance: many; j_gene: TRBJ1-2; CDR3nt: TGCGCCAGCAGTAATTCCGTAGGGAATAGTCGTGGCTACACCTTC; CDR3aa: CASSNSVGNSRGYTF
d_gene: TRBD1; v_gene: TRBV11-3; abundance: few; j_gene: TRBJ2-3; CDR3nt: TGTGCCAGCAGCCGTGGGACAGCGCCCTTCACAGATACGCAGTATTTT; CDR3aa: CASSRGTAPFTDTQYF
d_gene: NA; v_gene: TRBV6-5; abundance: many; j_gene: TRBJ1-5; CDR3nt: TGTGCCAGCAGTTACGGTGGGAGCAATCAGCCCCAGCATTTT; CDR3aa: CASSYGGSNQPQHF
d_gene: NA; v_gene: TRBV20-1; abundance: NA; j_gene: TRBJ1-1; CDR3nt: TGCAGTGCTAATTTGGGTTGGGCTTTCTTT; CDR3aa: CSANLGWAFF
d_gene: TRBD2; v_gene: TRBV19; abundance: few; j_gene: TRBJ2-3; CDR3nt: TGTGCCAGTAGTATAGCGGGGGGGGATACGCAGTATTTT; CDR3aa: CASSIAGGDTQYF
d_gene: TRBD2; v_gene: TRBV12-3/TRBV12-4; abundance: few; j_gene: TRBJ2-1; CDR3nt: TGTGCCAGCAGTTTATTCGGTTCGGCGGGAGGGGACTACAATGAGCAGTTCTTC; CDR3aa: CASSLFGSAGGDYNEQFF
d_gene: NA; v_gene: TRBV2; abundance: NA; j_gene: TRBJ2-7; CDR3nt: TGTGCCAGCAGTGGGGGCGGGGCCGTGAGCTCCTACGAGCAGTACTTC; CDR3aa: CASSGGGAVSSYEQYF
d_gene: TRBD2; v_gene: TRBV6-1; abundance: few; j_gene: TRBJ2-6; CDR3nt: TGTGCCAGCAGTCTGCCGCGGGGGTCTGGGGCCAACGTCCTGACTTTC; CDR3aa: CASSLPRGSGANVLTF
d_gene: TRBD1; v_gene: TRBV11-2; abundance: few; j_gene: TRBJ1-1; CDR3nt: TGTGCCAGCACCAAAGGGGACAGGAACACTGAAGCTTTCTTT; CDR3aa: CASTKGDRNTEAFF
d_gene: TRBD2; v_gene: TRBV2; abundance: few; j_gene: TRBJ2-5; CDR3nt: TGTGCCAGCAGTGAAATCCTCAAACTAGCGGGAGTAGGGGAGACCCAGTACTTC; CDR3aa: CASSEILKLAGVGETQYF
d_gene: TRBD2; v_gene: TRBV14; abundance: many; j_gene: TRBJ2-1; CDR3nt: TGTGCCAGCAGCCCGGGACTAGCGGGGGGGCCTCGCTCCTACAATGAGCAGTTCTTC; CDR3aa: CASSPGLAGGPRSYNEQFF
d_gene: TRBD1; v_gene: TRBV15; abundance: NA; j_gene: TRBJ2-6; CDR3nt: TGTGCCACCAGCAGAGAGACAGGGACTGGGGCCAACGTCCTGACTTTC; CDR3aa: CATSRETGTGANVLTF
d_gene: NA; v_gene: TRBV6-6; abundance: NA; j_gene: TRBJ2-6; CDR3nt: TGTGCCAGCAAGGAGGGAGGGGCCAACGTCCTGACTTTC; CDR3aa: CASKEGGANVLTF
d_gene: TRBD2; v_gene: TRBV20-1; abundance: few; j_gene: TRBJ2-7; CDR3nt: TGCAGTGCTAGAGAGCTAGCGGGAGGGCTTTACGAGCAGTACTTC; CDR3aa: CSARELAGGLYEQYF
d_gene: NA; v_gene: TRBV5-5; abundance: NA; j_gene: TRBJ2-7; CDR3nt: TGTGCCAGCAGCTCTCGCGAGCAGTACTTC; CDR3aa: CASSSREQYF
d_gene: NA; v_gene: TRBV3-1; abundance: many; j_gene: TRBJ1-2; CDR3nt: TGTGCCAGCAGCCAACGGACCCTATCTTATGGCTACACCTTC; CDR3aa: CASSQRTLSYGYTF